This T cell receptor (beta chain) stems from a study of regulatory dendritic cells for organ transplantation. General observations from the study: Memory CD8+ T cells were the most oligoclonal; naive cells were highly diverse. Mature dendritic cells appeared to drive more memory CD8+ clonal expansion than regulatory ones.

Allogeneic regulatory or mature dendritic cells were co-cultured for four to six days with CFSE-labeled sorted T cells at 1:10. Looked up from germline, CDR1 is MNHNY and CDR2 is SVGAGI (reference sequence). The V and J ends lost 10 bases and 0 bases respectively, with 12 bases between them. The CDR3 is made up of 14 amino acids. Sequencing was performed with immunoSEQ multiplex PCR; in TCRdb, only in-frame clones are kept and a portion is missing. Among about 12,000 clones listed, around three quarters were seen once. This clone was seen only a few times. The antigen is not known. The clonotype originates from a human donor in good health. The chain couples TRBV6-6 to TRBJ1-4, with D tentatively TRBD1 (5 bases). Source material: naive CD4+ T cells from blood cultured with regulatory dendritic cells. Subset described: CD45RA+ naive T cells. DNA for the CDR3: TGTGCCACCAAGTTAGGGGCAACTAATGAAAAACTGTTTTTT. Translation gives CATKLGATNEKLFF.